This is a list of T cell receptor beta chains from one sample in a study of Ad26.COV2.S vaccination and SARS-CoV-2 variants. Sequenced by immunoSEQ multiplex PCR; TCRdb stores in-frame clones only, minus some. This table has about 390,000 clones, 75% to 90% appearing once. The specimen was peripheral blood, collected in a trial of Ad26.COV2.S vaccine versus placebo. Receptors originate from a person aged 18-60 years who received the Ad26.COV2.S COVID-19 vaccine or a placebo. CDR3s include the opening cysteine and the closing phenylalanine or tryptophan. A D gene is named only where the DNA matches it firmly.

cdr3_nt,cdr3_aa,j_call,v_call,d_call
TGTGCCAGCAGTGAAGCGCCAGGGCGGGATTTGGAGCAGTACTTC,CASSEAPGRDLEQYF,TRBJ2-7,TRBV6-1,-
TGTGCCAGCAGCGGGACCCAGAACACTGAAGCTTTCTTT,CASSGTQNTEAFF,TRBJ1-1,TRBV7-9,-
TGTGCCAGCAGCTTAGCGCCGGGATTTGGAAACACCATATATTTT,CASSLAPGFGNTIYF,TRBJ1-3,TRBV7-2,-
TGCAGCGTTGAGGGACCGGACAGGATAAAATCCGGGGAGCTGTTTTTT,CSVEGPDRIKSGELFF,TRBJ2-2,TRBV29-1,TRBD1
TGTGCCAGCAAACCAGGTCGGGGGGCCGGCTACACCTTC,CASKPGRGAGYTF,TRBJ1-2,TRBV7-2,-
TGCAGTGCTAGTAAGGGACAACTGAACACTGAAGCTTTCTTT,CSASKGQLNTEAFF,TRBJ1-1,TRBV20-1,-
TGTGCCAGCAGTCCCCGGCACGGAGGATACGAGCAGTACTTC,CASSPRHGGYEQYF,TRBJ2-7,TRBV27,-
TGTGCCAGCAGGTTTTGGGAAACAGGGGGCCTACTTAAGAATGGCTACACCTTC,CASRFWETGGLLKNGYTF,TRBJ1-2,TRBV5-8,TRBD1
TGTGCCATCAGTGAGCAGGGACATATCGCAGATACGCAGTATTTT,CAISEQGHIADTQYF,TRBJ2-3,TRBV10-3,-
TGCGCCAGCAGCCCAGGACAAGGGCTGGGCTACACCTTC,CASSPGQGLGYTF,TRBJ1-2,TRBV4-3,-
TGTGCCAGCAGCTTACCTCCGGGACTCGGGGGGGAGACCCAGTACTTC,CASSLPPGLGGETQYF,TRBJ2-5,TRBV7-6,TRBD2
TGTGCCAGTAGCATAACCCCAGCTAGCACAGATACGCAGTATTTT,CASSITPASTDTQYF,TRBJ2-3,TRBV19,-
TGTGCCAGCAGTCTCGAACAGGGACGGAACAATGAGCAGTTCTTC,CASSLEQGRNNEQFF,TRBJ2-1,TRBV6-5,-
TGTGCCAGCAGACAGGGGCAAAACACCGGGGAGCTGTTTTTT,CASRQGQNTGELFF,TRBJ2-2,TRBV5-8,TRBD1
TGTGCCAGCAGCCCCTCGAGCTCCTACGAGCAGTACTTC,CASSPSSSYEQYF,TRBJ2-7,TRBV7-2,-
TGTGCCAGCAGTTTTAACCCAGGGGGCGCAGATACGCAGTATTTT,CASSFNPGGADTQYF,TRBJ2-3,TRBV27,TRBD1